These T cell receptor beta chains were read from a single sample in a study of metastatic and nonmetastatic thyroid tumors. TCRdb re-analyzed the PCR reads through MiXCR. Among some 19,000 clones, about 30% were seen once, and the ten largest hold 20% to 25%. Source material: adjacent normal tissue. Receptor source: a female donor with papillary thyroid cancer or a benign thyroid nodule (not recorded which). Some clones in this sample may be carry-over from other donors' samples. The CDR3 runs from the conserved cysteine through the conserved F or W. The order of the fields is J gene, D gene, clone size, V gene, CDR3 protein, CDR3 DNA. A D gene is named only where the DNA matches it firmly. Some rows have no size entry. The others give once, few or many, or a class for an expanded clone.

>TRBJ2-5|NA|many|TRBV20-1
CSGGLETQYF
TGCAGTGGCGGGCTGGAGACCCAGTACTTC
>TRBJ2-7|TRBD1|NA|TRBV5-1
CASSRGQSLYEQYF
TGCGCCAGCAGCCGGGGACAGTCACTCTACGAGCAGTACTTC
>TRBJ2-5|NA|many|TRBV18
CASSPPTLYETQYF
TGTGCCAGCTCACCACCTACACTGTATGAGACCCAGTACTTC
>TRBJ2-1|TRBD2|few|TRBV28
CASRLAGDNEQFF
TGTGCCAGCAGGCTAGCGGGAGACAATGAGCAGTTCTTC
>TRBJ2-2|NA|NA|TRBV5-1
CASSLDTNTGELFF
TGCGCCAGCAGCTTGGACACTAACACCGGGGAGCTGTTTTTT
>TRBJ1-3|TRBD1|NA|TRBV20-1
CSVTDRGRGNTIYF
TGCAGTGTCACGGACAGGGGCAGGGGAAACACCATATATTTT
>TRBJ2-7|NA|few|TRBV6-2/TRBV6-3
CASTNQQEAGYEQYF
TGTGCCAGCACTAATCAACAGGAGGCGGGCTACGAGCAGTACTTC
>TRBJ1-5|TRBD1|NA|TRBV19
CASSATGQGDQPQHF
TGTGCCAGTAGTGCCACGGGACAGGGGGATCAGCCCCAGCATTTT
>TRBJ2-7|TRBD2|NA|TRBV27
CASSLCPSGVTYEQYF
TGTGCCAGCAGTTTATGCCCTAGCGGTGTTACCTACGAGCAGTACTTC
>TRBJ1-4|NA|NA|TRBV7-2
CASSLGPGSEKLFF
TGTGCCAGCAGCTTAGGCCCAGGGAGTGAAAAACTGTTTTTT
>TRBJ1-5|NA|NA|TRBV6-1
CASTWDGFGNQPQHF
TGTGCCAGCACCTGGGACGGGTTTGGCAATCAGCCCCAGCATTTT
>TRBJ1-6|NA|NA|TRBV28
CASVGGSSYNSPLHF
TGTGCCAGCGTAGGGGGTAGCTCCTATAATTCACCCCTCCACTTT
>TRBJ2-3|NA|few|TRBV15
CATRPEQGISADTQYF
TGTGCCACCAGGCCGGAACAGGGTATCTCCGCAGATACGCAGTATTTT
>TRBJ2-1|NA|few|TRBV25-1
CASSGLPYNEQFF
TGTGCCAGCAGTGGTCTGCCGTACAATGAGCAGTTCTTC
>TRBJ1-2|NA|few|TRBV19
CASSDRIYGYTF
TGTGCCAGTAGCGACAGGATCTATGGCTACACCTTC
>TRBJ2-3|TRBD1|many|TRBV7-9
CASSLAGTGKADTQYF
TGTGCCAGCAGCTTAGCGGGGACAGGGAAGGCAGATACGCAGTATTTT
>TRBJ2-1|NA|NA|TRBV6-1
CASTPHGAYNEQFF
TGTGCCAGCACTCCCCACGGGGCATACAATGAGCAGTTCTTC
>TRBJ1-1|NA|medium-sized|TRBV7-8
CASSLQGRTEAFF
TGTGCCAGCAGCTTACAGGGGAGGACTGAAGCTTTCTTT
>TRBJ2-3|TRBD1|NA|TRBV6-2/TRBV6-3
CASSYRQGGGTDTQYF
TGTGCCAGCAGTTATCGACAGGGGGGGGGCACAGATACGCAGTATTTT
>TRBJ2-5|NA|NA|TRBV7-2
CASSLSGGRTGGRETQYF
TGTGCCAGCAGCTTAAGCGGGGGAAGAACAGGGGGCCGTGAGACCCAGTACTTC
>TRBJ2-7|TRBD1|NA|TRBV7-2
CASSRGQGAHEQYF
TGTGCCAGCAGCCGGGGACAGGGGGCCCATGAGCAGTACTTC
>TRBJ2-2|TRBD2|NA|TRBV28
CASRPGLAEGGELFF
TGTGCCAGCAGGCCGGGACTAGCGGAGGGCGGGGAGCTGTTTTTT
>TRBJ2-2|NA|NA|TRBV12-3/TRBV12-4
CASSRADGDRELFF
TGTGCCAGCAGTAGAGCTGACGGGGACCGGGAGCTGTTTTTT
>TRBJ1-2|NA|medium-sized|TRBV27
CASSSYPTETYGYTF
TGTGCCAGCAGTTCCTACCCAACAGAAACCTATGGCTACACCTTC
>TRBJ2-3|TRBD1|many|TRBV12-3/TRBV12-4
CASSLQGEISTDTQYF
TGTGCCAGCAGTTTGCAGGGGGAAATTAGCACAGATACGCAGTATTTT
>TRBJ2-7|TRBD1|many|TRBV29-1
CSATGAYEQYF
TGCAGCGCAACAGGGGCATACGAGCAGTACTTC
>TRBJ1-4|TRBD1|many|TRBV6-5
CASSYPRVPGTGDEKLFF
TGTGCCAGCAGTTACCCAAGAGTCCCCGGGACAGGGGATGAAAAACTGTTTTTT
>TRBJ1-2|TRBD1|medium-sized|TRBV5-1
CASSLGQGPSSIRYGYTF
TGCGCCAGCAGCTTGGGACAGGGACCTTCCTCCATTCGGTATGGCTACACCTTC
>TRBJ2-7|TRBD1|few|TRBV6-1
CASGFGTGFNEQYF
TGTGCCAGCGGTTTCGGGACAGGGTTTAACGAGCAGTACTTC
>TRBJ2-2|NA|NA|TRBV7-3
CASSSPTTGELFF
TGTGCCAGCAGCTCGCCCACCACCGGGGAGCTGTTTTTT
>TRBJ1-6|NA|many|TRBV13
CASSLSSGDLHF
TGTGCCAGCAGCTTGTCATCGGGGGACCTCCACTTT